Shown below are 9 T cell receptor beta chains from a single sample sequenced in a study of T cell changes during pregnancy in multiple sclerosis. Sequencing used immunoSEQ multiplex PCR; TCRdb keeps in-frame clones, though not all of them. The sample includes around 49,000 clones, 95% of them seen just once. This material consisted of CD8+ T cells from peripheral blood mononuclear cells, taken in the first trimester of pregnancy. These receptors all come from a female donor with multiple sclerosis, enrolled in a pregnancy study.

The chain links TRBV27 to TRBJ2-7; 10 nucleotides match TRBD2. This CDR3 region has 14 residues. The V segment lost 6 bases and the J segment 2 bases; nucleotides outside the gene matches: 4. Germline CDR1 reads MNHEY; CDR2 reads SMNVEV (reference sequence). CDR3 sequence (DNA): TGTGCCAGCAGATCTACTAGCGGGGCCTACGAGCAGTACTTC. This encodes CASRSTSGAYEQYF.

The CDR3 region has the DNA TGTGCCAGCAGCCTCAAGCCGGGACTAGGGGTGTCTGGGGCCAACGTCCTGACTTTC. It encodes CASSLKPGLGVSGANVLTF. V gene TRBV27 combines with J gene TRBJ2-6; 8 positions agree with TRBD2. The germline V gene has CDR1 MNHEY and CDR2 SMNVEV (reference sequence). Trimming removed 6 bases from V and 1 base from J; junction bases left unmatched: 14. The CDR3 consists of 19 residues.

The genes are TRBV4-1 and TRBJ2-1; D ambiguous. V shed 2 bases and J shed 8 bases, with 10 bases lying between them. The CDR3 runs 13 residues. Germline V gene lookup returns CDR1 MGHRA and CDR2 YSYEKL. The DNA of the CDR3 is TGCGCCAGCAGCCAACTACAGCTGTATGAGCAGTTCTTC. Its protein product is CASSQLQLYEQFF.

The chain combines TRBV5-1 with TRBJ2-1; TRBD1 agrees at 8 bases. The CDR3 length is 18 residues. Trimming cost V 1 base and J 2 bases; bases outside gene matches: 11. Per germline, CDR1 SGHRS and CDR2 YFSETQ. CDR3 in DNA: TGCGCCAGCAGCTTGCGTGGATCGGGACAGGTCGCCTACAATGAGCAGTTCTTC. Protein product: CASSLRGSGQVAYNEQFF.

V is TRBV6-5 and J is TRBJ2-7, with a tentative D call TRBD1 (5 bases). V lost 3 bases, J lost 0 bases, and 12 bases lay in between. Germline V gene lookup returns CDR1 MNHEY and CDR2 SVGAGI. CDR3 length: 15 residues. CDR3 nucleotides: TGTGCCAGCAGTTATGGCGGACACAACTCCTACGAGCAGTACTTC. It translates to CASSYGGHNSYEQYF.

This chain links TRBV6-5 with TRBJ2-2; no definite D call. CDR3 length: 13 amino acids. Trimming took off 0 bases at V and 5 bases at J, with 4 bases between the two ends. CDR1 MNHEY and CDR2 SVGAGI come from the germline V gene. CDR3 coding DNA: TGTGCCAGCAGTTACTCACAGACCGGGGAGCTGTTTTTT. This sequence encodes CASSYSQTGELFF.

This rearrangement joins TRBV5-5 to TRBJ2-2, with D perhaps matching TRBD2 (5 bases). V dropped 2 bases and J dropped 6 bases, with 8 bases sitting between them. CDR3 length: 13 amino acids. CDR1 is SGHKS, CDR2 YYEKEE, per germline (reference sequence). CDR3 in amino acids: CASSLVGAGELFF. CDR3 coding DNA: TGTGCCAGCAGCTTAGTCGGGGCCGGGGAGCTGTTTTTT. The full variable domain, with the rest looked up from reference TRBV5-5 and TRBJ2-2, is DAGVTQSPTHLIKTRGQQVTLRCSPISGHKSVSWYQQVLGQGPQFIFQYYEKEERGRGNFPDRFSARQFPNYSSELNVNALLLGDSALYLCASSLVGAGELFFGEGSRLTVL.

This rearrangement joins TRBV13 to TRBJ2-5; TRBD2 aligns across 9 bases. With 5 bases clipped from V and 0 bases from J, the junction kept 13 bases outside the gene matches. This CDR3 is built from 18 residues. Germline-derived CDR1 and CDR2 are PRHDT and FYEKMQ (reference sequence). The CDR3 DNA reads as TGTGCCAGCAGCACCCGGGACCCTAGCGGGGCCTACCAAGAGACCCAGTACTTC. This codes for CASSTRDPSGAYQETQYF.

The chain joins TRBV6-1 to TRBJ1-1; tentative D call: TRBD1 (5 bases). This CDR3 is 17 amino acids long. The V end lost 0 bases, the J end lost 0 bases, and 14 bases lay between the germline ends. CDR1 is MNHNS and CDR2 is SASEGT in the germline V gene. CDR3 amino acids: CASSEAGRGPLNTEAFF. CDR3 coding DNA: TGTGCCAGCAGTGAAGCGGGGCGAGGCCCCCTGAACACTGAAGCTTTCTTT.